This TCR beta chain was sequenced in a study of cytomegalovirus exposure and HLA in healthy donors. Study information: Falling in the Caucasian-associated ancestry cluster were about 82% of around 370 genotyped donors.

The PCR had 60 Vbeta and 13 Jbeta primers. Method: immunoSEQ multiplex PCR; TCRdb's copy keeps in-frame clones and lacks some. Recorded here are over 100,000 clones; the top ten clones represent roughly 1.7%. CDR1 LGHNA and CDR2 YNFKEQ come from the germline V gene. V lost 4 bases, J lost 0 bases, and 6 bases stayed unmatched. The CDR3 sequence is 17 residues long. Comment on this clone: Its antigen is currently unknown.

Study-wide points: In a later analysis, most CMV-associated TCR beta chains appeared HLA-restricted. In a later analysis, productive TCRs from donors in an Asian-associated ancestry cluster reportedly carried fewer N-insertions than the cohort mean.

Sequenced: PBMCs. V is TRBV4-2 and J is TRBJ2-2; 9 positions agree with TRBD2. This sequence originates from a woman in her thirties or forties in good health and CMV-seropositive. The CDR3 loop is CASSLLASGTNTGELFF. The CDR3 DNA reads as TGTGCCAGCAGCCTACTCGCTAGCGGGACGAACACCGGGGAGCTGTTTTTT.